This TCR beta chain was recorded in a study of T cells in narcolepsy. A word on this clone: Its antigen is not identified.

Study results and caveats: Blood of same and different patients, but not healthy controls, reportedly held recurring autoreactive clonotypes.

Germline loops: CDR1 MNHEY, CDR2 SMNVEV (reference sequence). The CDR3 has 16 amino acids. TCRdb's copy holds only in-frame clones and misses some; the assay was immunoSEQ multiplex PCR. The sample includes some 35,000 clones, approximately 80% of them seen just once. Sequencing input: memory (CD45RA-) CD4+ T cells from blood. This sequence originates from a human donor in good health. The rearrangement links TRBV27 to TRBJ2-5; TRBD2 aligns across 12 bases. The J call could be wrong; TRBJ2-7 is a better fit for the DNA end. CDR3: CASTTTRTSGTYEQYF. The CDR3 DNA sequence: TGTGCCAGCACCACCACCCGGACTAGCGGGACCTACGAGCAGTACTTC.